A single sample is the source of the 9 T cell receptor beta chains below, sequenced in a study of glioma-infiltrating T cells after dendritic cell vaccination. TCRdb keeps only in-frame clones here, not all; method: immunoSEQ multiplex PCR. The data contain approximately 91,000 clones, 75% to 90% of them singletons. Documented time point: after dendritic cell vaccination, including at tumor progression/relapse. The source was blood, collected after dendritic cell vaccination. These receptors were collected from a human donor with glioblastoma.

The chain recombines TRBV15 with TRBJ2-5; D might be TRBD2 (6 bases). V dropped 5 bases and J dropped 5 bases, with 18 bases sitting between them. The germline V gene encodes CDR1 LNHNV and CDR2 YYDKDF (reference sequence). This CDR3 contains 15 residues. CDR3 nucleotides: TGTGCCACCAGCTCCAGACTAGAACGCAAGGAGACCCAGTACTTC. Translation: CATSSRLERKETQYF.

The V gene is TRBV25-1, the J gene TRBJ2-5, with 10 bases fitting TRBD2. Germline lookup yields CDR1 MGHDK and CDR2 SYGVNS. The CDR3 covers 13 residues. The ends lost 6 bases at V and 4 bases at J; junction bases unmatched: 2. Written as DNA, the CDR3 is TGTGCCAGCAGGTTAGCGGGAGGAGAGACCCAGTACTTC. Translation gives CASRLAGGETQYF.

As concerns this clone: Other nucleotide sequences in the sample specify the same CDR3. The chain uses TRBV6-5 and TRBJ1-2; possibly TRBD1 for D (5 bases). Germline CDR1 and CDR2: MNHEY and SVGAGI. The CDR3 spans 13 residues. V dropped 5 bases and J dropped 4 bases, with 11 bases sitting between them. The CDR3 DNA reads as TGTGCCAGCAGTACCGGCGGGGGCTATGGCTACACCTTC. Its translation: CASSTGGGYGYTF.

In its sample, this clone was seen a few times. The chain carries TRBV5-1 and TRBJ2-5, with 7 bases identical to TRBD1. The better agreement between TRBJ2-7 and the DNA end casts doubt on the J call. CDR3 length: 15 amino acids. Germline loops: CDR1 SGHRS, CDR2 YFSETQ. The CDR3 bases are TGCGCCAGCAGCCCTAGACAGGGAACTTCCTACGAGCAGTACTTC. Encoded protein: CASSPRQGTSYEQYF.

The chain joins TRBV7-2 to TRBJ1-5; D is uncertain. CDR3 length equals 17 residues. V lost 2 bases, J lost 4 bases, and 18 bases lay in between. Germline V gene lookup returns CDR1 SGHTA and CDR2 FQGNSA. CDR3 in DNA: TGTGCCAGCAGCTTATTTAGTGGTTCGGGAATGAATCAGCCCCAGCATTTT. Translating it yields CASSLFSGSGMNQPQHF.

V usage is TRBV29-1 and J usage is TRBJ2-7; 10 bases fit TRBD1. Germline values: CDR1 SQVTM, CDR2 ANQGSEA. There are 16 residues in the CDR3. Trimming took 4 bases from V and 2 from J; bases not matched to a gene: 11. The CDR3: CSVGGTGAGLAYEQYF. In DNA form, the CDR3 reads TGCAGCGTTGGGGGGACAGGGGCTGGCCTGGCCTACGAGCAGTACTTC.

V is TRBV29-1 and J is TRBJ2-5, with 7 nucleotides matching TRBD1. The CDR3 length is 12 residues. The V segment lost 7 bases and the J segment 3 bases; nucleotides outside the gene matches: 5. CDR1 and CDR2 from the germline V gene are SQVTM and ANQGSEA. In DNA form, the CDR3 reads TGCAGCGCTGACAGGGTGGAAGAGACCCAGTACTTC. This encodes CSADRVEETQYF.

A few counts support this clone. The CDR3 here is CASSSGLARYNEQFF. In DNA form, the CDR3 reads TGTGCCAGCAGCTCAGGACTAGCGCGATACAATGAGCAGTTCTTC. The rearrangement links TRBV7-9 to TRBJ2-1, with 9 bases identical to TRBD2. The V gene's germline CDR1 is SEHNR and CDR2 FQNEAQ (reference sequence). The CDR3 has 15 amino acids. V lost 4 bases to trimming and J lost 4 bases; unmatched junction nucleotides: 5.

J is TRBJ2-7 and V is TRBV28; D is possibly TRBD1 (5 bases). This CDR3 comprises 14 residues. Germline V gene lookup returns CDR1 MDHEN and CDR2 SYDVKM. V lost 2 bases and J 7 bases, leaving 15 bases between the germline ends. The CDR3: CASSLRGPLGEQYF. Here the CDR3 DNA reads TGTGCCAGCAGTTTAAGGGGCCCGCTGGGAGAGCAGTACTTC.